These 27 T cell receptor beta chains originate from one sample sequenced in a study of persistence of HIV-infected CD4 T cells. Cells were stimulated with overlapping HIV-1 Gag 15-mer peptides. Sorting selected CD4+ T cells upregulating both CD40 ligand and CD69. For these receptors, no antigen is known. The libraries were made with immunoSEQ version 4 in survey mode. Sequencing used immunoSEQ multiplex PCR; TCRdb keeps in-frame clones, though not all of them. The table has around 13,000 clones, around 66% seen once. The source material was CD4+ T cells sorted from PBMCs after roughly 18-hour stimulation, sampled from a patient who received antiretroviral therapy. Every receptor here comes from an adult man with HIV who was CMV-seropositive.

This rearrangement joins TRBV30 to TRBJ1-2, with unresolved D. Germline V lookup: CDR1 GTSNPN, CDR2 SVGIG (reference sequence). The CDR3 consists of 14 residues. The germline V and J ends were trimmed by 4 bases and 5 bases, with 17 bases remaining between them. In nucleotides, the CDR3 is TGTGCCTGGAAAGGCCATAAGAGGGAATATGGCTACACCTTC. Encoded protein: CAWKGHKREYGYTF.

The chain links TRBV28 to TRBJ2-5; D unclear. The germline gives CDR1 MDHEN, CDR2 SYDVKM. This CDR3 contains 12 residues. Trimming took 2 bases from V and 5 from J, leaving 6 bases between them. The CDR3 is CASSLVIETQYF. The DNA of the CDR3 is TGTGCCAGCAGTTTAGTGATTGAGACCCAGTACTTC.

The chain carries TRBV7-9 and TRBJ2-7; no reliable D call. With 3 bases removed from V and 0 bases from J, the gap between germline ends came to 12 bases. CDR1 SEHNR and CDR2 FQNEAQ come from the germline V gene (reference sequence). The CDR3 spans 15 residues. This CDR3 reads CASSLYGRSSYEQYF. CDR3 nucleotides: TGTGCCAGCAGCTTGTATGGCAGGAGCTCCTACGAGCAGTACTTC.

The genes are TRBV29-1 and TRBJ1-2, with a tentative D call TRBD1 (5 bases). The CDR3 covers 12 residues. Germline values: CDR1 SQVTM, CDR2 ANQGSEA. V was shortened by 1 base and J by 7 bases, with 10 bases between the two germline ends. CDR3 coding DNA: TGCAGCGTTGAAGGGCAGGGAGGTGGCTACACCTTC. Translating gives CSVEGQGGGYTF.

This clone was seen once. J is TRBJ1-6 and V is TRBV27, with 7 positions matching TRBD1. The ends lost 5 bases at V and 9 bases at J; junction bases unmatched: 16. The CDR3 consists of 17 residues. Germline V lookup: CDR1 MNHEY, CDR2 SMNVEV (reference sequence). CDR3 DNA sequence: TGTGCCAGCAGTGGTCAGTTAAGGGGACAGCTCGGTTCACCCCTCCACTTT. The encoded protein is CASSGQLRGQLGSPLHF.

This rearrangement joins TRBV2 to TRBJ2-1; maybe TRBD2 (6 bases). This CDR3 has 15 residues. CDR1 SNHLY and CDR2 FYNNEI come from the germline V gene. The V and J ends lost 5 bases and 10 bases respectively, with 21 bases between them. CDR3 nucleotides: TGTGCCAGCAGTACCCAAAGGACTGGAGGAGGGGAGCAGTTCTTC. Its protein product is CASSTQRTGGGEQFF.

CDR3 region: CASSRSSFSYEQYF. The CDR3 nucleotides read TGTGCCAGCAGCCGATCATCTTTTTCCTACGAGCAGTACTTC. J is TRBJ2-7 and V is TRBV7-9; D gene ambiguous. V dropped 5 bases and J dropped 1 base, with 12 bases sitting between them. CDR1 is SEHNR and CDR2 is FQNEAQ in the germline V gene (reference sequence). This CDR3 has 14 amino acids.

The chain couples TRBV6-2 or TRBV6-3 to TRBJ1-5; no clear D gene. CDR1 and CDR2 from the germline V gene are MNHEY and SVGEGT. CDR3 size: 14 residues. The germline V and J ends were trimmed by 2 bases and 4 bases, with 9 bases remaining between them. The CDR3 sequence is CASSYEQVNQPQHF. DNA of the CDR3: TGTGCCAGCAGTTACGAGCAAGTAAATCAGCCCCAGCATTTT.

The V call is TRBV7-9, the J call TRBJ1-4; the match to TRBD1 covers 9 bases. The CDR3 spans 15 residues. CDR1 SEHNR and CDR2 FQNEAQ come from the germline V gene (reference sequence). The V segment lost 0 bases and the J segment 5 bases; nucleotides outside the gene matches: 1. CDR3 sequence: CASSLATGGNEKLFF. Written as DNA, the CDR3 is TGTGCCAGCAGCTTAGCGACAGGGGGAAATGAAAAACTGTTTTTT.

The gene calls are TRBV10-3 and TRBJ2-7; maybe TRBD1 (6 bases). In germline, CDR1 is ENHRY, CDR2 SYGVKD. This CDR3 has 15 residues. V dropped 6 bases and J dropped 0 bases, with 15 bases sitting between them. The CDR3 region has the DNA TGTGCCATCAGGGGGATGGGGGACAACTCCTACGAGCAGTACTTC. This encodes CAIRGMGDNSYEQYF.

The chain is built from TRBV14 and TRBJ2-7, with TRBD1 identical over 8 bases. Germline V gene data show CDR1 as SGHDN and CDR2 as FVKESK. The CDR3 totals 15 residues. J was trimmed by 3 bases and V by 2 bases; bases with no gene match: 6. The chain's CDR3 is CASSQRRGLGYEQYF. The CDR3 DNA sequence: TGTGCCAGCAGCCAACGCAGGGGGCTGGGCTACGAGCAGTACTTC. The full variable domain, its missing parts supplied by reference TRBV14 and TRBJ2-7, is EAGVTQFPSHSVIEKGQTVTLRCDPISGHDNLYWYRRVMGKEIKFLLHFVKESKQDESGMPNNRFLAERTGGTYSTLKVQPAELEDSGVYFCASSQRRGLGYEQYFGPGTRLTVT.

Details on this clone: An end of the junction differs from the germline gene, which may be a read error. The gene calls are TRBV30 and TRBJ2-1; perhaps TRBD2 as D (7 bases). This CDR3 is built from 13 residues. Germline assignment: CDR1 GTSNPN and CDR2 SVGIG (reference sequence). The DNA for the CDR3 is TGTGCCCGGAGGGGGGGAGAGGCCCATGAGCAGTTCTTC. This codes for CARRGGEAHEQFF.

This clone was detected only a few times. The chain has TRBV14 and TRBJ2-5; D tentatively fits TRBD1 or TRBD2 (7 bases each). The CDR3 consists of 17 residues. V lost 0 bases and J 5 bases, leaving 19 bases between the germline ends. From germline, CDR1 is SGHDN and CDR2 FVKESK. CDR3 loop: CASSQDSGGGPRETQYF. DNA of the CDR3: TGTGCCAGCAGCCAAGATTCAGGGGGAGGGCCGCGGGAGACCCAGTACTTC.

V gene TRBV24-1 combines with J gene TRBJ2-3, with TRBD2 identical over 9 bases. V shed 8 bases and J 3 bases; nucleotides not matched to a gene: 5. CDR1 and CDR2 (germline): KGHDR, SFDVKD. This CDR3 has 14 amino acids. CDR3: CATTSGLATDTQYF. In nucleotides, the CDR3 is TGTGCCACCACTTCGGGACTAGCTACAGATACGCAGTATTTT.

This rearrangement joins TRBV5-1 to TRBJ2-3; D is unclear. The V and J ends lost 4 bases and 2 bases respectively, with 5 bases between them. Germline V gene sequence: CDR1 SGHRS, CDR2 YFSETQ. The CDR3 extends over 12 amino acids. CDR3 sequence reads: CASSGTTDTQYF. As DNA, the CDR3 is TGCGCCAGCAGCGGAACCACAGATACGCAGTATTTT.

The chain carries TRBV6-5 and TRBJ2-1, with a tentative D call TRBD2 (6 bases). CDR1 is MNHEY and CDR2 is SVGAGI in the germline V gene. CDR3 length equals 14 residues. V lost 5 bases, J lost 4 bases, and 12 bases lay in between. CDR3 protein: CASSQGLLYNEQFF. In DNA form, the CDR3 reads TGTGCCAGCAGTCAGGGACTTCTATACAATGAGCAGTTCTTC.

J is TRBJ1-1 and V is TRBV7-9; 7 positions match TRBD1. Germline-derived CDR1 and CDR2 are SEHNR and FQNEAQ (reference sequence). The J segment lost 7 bases and the V segment lost 2 bases, leaving 4 bases of the junction unmatched. The CDR3 runs to 13 residues. CDR3: CASSLKRDSEAFF. The CDR3 DNA reads as TGTGCCAGCAGCTTAAAGAGGGACAGTGAAGCTTTCTTT. The whole variable domain, filled in from reference TRBV7-9 and TRBJ1-1, reads DTGVSQNPRHKITKRGQNVTFRCDPISEHNRLYWYRQTLGQGPEFLTYFQNEAQLEKSRLLSDRFSAERPKGSFSTLEIQRTEQGDSAMYLCASSLKRDSEAFFGQGTRLTVV.

In this sample, this clone is medium-sized. J is TRBJ1-5 and V is TRBV7-2, with 7 bases that match TRBD1. Germline assignment: CDR1 SGHTA and CDR2 FQGNSA. CDR3 length: 15 amino acids. Trimming at V came to 5 bases and at J to 4 bases, leaving 8 bases not matched to a gene. The CDR3: CASSPNRGLNQPQHF. The CDR3 nucleotides read TGTGCCAGCAGCCCAAACAGGGGCCTAAATCAGCCCCAGCATTTT.

The V gene is TRBV30, the J gene TRBJ1-1, with D unresolved. This CDR3 spans 16 amino acids. With 7 bases removed from V and 0 bases from J, the gap between germline ends came to 21 bases. From germline, CDR1 is GTSNPN and CDR2 SVGIG (reference sequence). CDR3 residues: CAFHPYPGLMNTEAFF. The CDR3 DNA reads as TGTGCCTTCCACCCCTACCCGGGCCTAATGAACACTGAAGCTTTCTTT.

This sequence joins TRBV15 and TRBJ1-1; the D is unclear. Germline V lookup: CDR1 LNHNV, CDR2 YYDKDF (reference sequence). V dropped 1 base and J dropped 12 bases, with 15 bases sitting between them. The CDR3 has 13 amino acids. The CDR3 loop is CATSRGARQWTFF. The CDR3 DNA reads as TGTGCCACCAGCAGAGGGGCTCGCCAGTGGACTTTCTTT.

This sequence joins TRBV7-8 and TRBJ2-7; TRBD2 aligns across 9 bases. The CDR3 totals 14 residues. V dropped 4 bases and J dropped 9; count of bases not matched to a gene: 10. The germline CDR1 and CDR2 sequences are SGHVS and FQNEAQ. The CDR3 is CASSSPGLANRQYF. CDR3 DNA sequence: TGTGCCAGCAGCTCACCGGGACTAGCAAACCGGCAGTACTTC.

The rearrangement links TRBV27 to TRBJ1-1, with TRBD1 matching over 7 bases. This CDR3 has 14 residues. Germline V gives CDR1 MNHEY, CDR2 SMNVEV (reference sequence). The V gene end was trimmed by 7 bases and the J gene end by 4 bases; junction bases not matched to a gene: 9. The CDR3 reads CASMLQGGGTEAFF. The DNA for the CDR3 is TGTGCCAGCATGCTCCAGGGGGGGGGCACTGAAGCTTTCTTT.

The rearrangement uses TRBV10-3 and TRBJ2-7; TRBD2 agrees at 13 bases. CDR1 and CDR2 from the germline V gene are ENHRY and SYGVKD. The ends lost 6 bases at V and 1 base at J; junction bases unmatched: 6. The CDR3 contains 16 residues. The DNA of the CDR3 is TGTGCCATCAGGGGGACTAGCGGGGCTCCATCCTACGAGCAGTACTTC. Protein: CAIRGTSGAPSYEQYF.

The genes are TRBV30 and TRBJ1-6; 7 positions match TRBD1. The CDR3 spans 14 residues. Germline trimming cut 5 bases from V and 10 bases from J; bases unmatched to any gene: 11. Germline V gene sequence: CDR1 GTSNPN, CDR2 SVGIG (reference sequence). The CDR3 loop reads CAWALGQEISPLHF. CDR3 coding DNA: TGTGCCTGGGCCTTAGGACAGGAGATATCACCCCTCCACTTT.

The CDR3, as DNA: TGCGCCAGCAGTGTTTCCGGGACAGGGACTACTGGGGCCAACGTCCTGACTTTC. The encoded protein is CASSVSGTGTTGANVLTF. The genes are TRBV10-2 and TRBJ2-6; 9 bases fit TRBD1. The germline CDR1 and CDR2 sequences are WSHSY and SAAADI. The CDR3 sequence is 18 residues long. The junction had 9 bases not matched to a gene; V was cut back by 4 bases and J by 2 bases.

This clone was counted between two and nine times. The chain joins TRBV3-1 (or the pseudogene TRBV3-2) to TRBJ1-3; maybe TRBD1 (6 bases). Germline V lookup: CDR1 LGHDT, CDR2 YNNKEL (reference sequence). V lost 3 bases, J lost 9 bases, and 18 bases lay in between. This CDR3 is built from 15 residues. Here the CDR3 DNA reads TGTGCCAGCAGCCAGGGGGCAGGGGTGATGAGCACCATATATTTT. Residues: CASSQGAGVMSTIYF.

This clone is medium-sized within its sample. The chain employs TRBV20-1 and TRBJ2-2; TRBD2 might be the D (6 bases). The CDR3 runs 14 residues. Germline V lookup: CDR1 DFQATT, CDR2 SNEGSKA (reference sequence). Trimming removed 3 bases from V and 3 bases from J, with 11 bases in between. CDR3 sequence (DNA): TGCAGTGCTAGTAAGGGGACTTACACCGGGGAGCTGTTTTTT. This sequence encodes CSASKGTYTGELFF.